One sample yielded the 29 T cell receptor beta chains listed below, sequenced in a study of response to subunit inactivated influenza vaccine. TCRdb reprocessed the RT-PCR reads with MiXCR, giving one entry per CDR3 protein. The sample lists about 570,000 distinct CDR3 sequences, 11% occurring once. This sample also appeared in a second study, on T cells expressing NK-cell markers. That source notes: Libraries used 5'RACE template switching adding universal primer site and UMIs.

The sample in question was PBMCs from blood, obtained on the day of vaccination. These receptors came from a man in his fifties or sixties who received an inactivated influenza vaccine.

The chain recombines TRBV25-1 with TRBJ2-2; TRBD1 matches at 9 bases. Trimming removed 4 bases from V and 3 bases from J; junction bases left unmatched: 3. This CDR3 is 15 amino acids long. Germline V gives CDR1 MGHDK, CDR2 SYGVNS. DNA of the CDR3: TGTGCCAGCAGTGTACAGGGGGCATACACCGGGGAGCTGTTTTTT. Protein: CASSVQGAYTGELFF.

This clonotype was observed at least ten times. This chain joins TRBV10-3 and TRBJ1-6; 7 bases are shared with TRBD1. The junction had 9 bases not matched to a gene; V was cut back by 6 bases and J by 10 bases. Per the germline V gene, CDR1 is ENHRY and CDR2 is SYGVKD. The CDR3 is 14 amino acids. The CDR3 spells CAISQQGRESPLHF. The CDR3 region has the DNA TGTGCCATCAGCCAACAGGGGAGGGAGTCACCCCTCCACTTT.

This clonotype was seen a handful of times. The V and J genes are TRBV3-1 and TRBJ2-1, with TRBD2 as a possible D gene (5 bases). V dropped 0 bases and J dropped 0 bases, with 18 bases sitting between them. Germline loops: CDR1 LGHDT, CDR2 YNNKEL (reference sequence). The length of the CDR3 is 19 residues. This chain's CDR3 is CASSQDRVADLPSYNEQFF. The CDR3 DNA follows: TGTGCCAGCAGCCAAGATAGGGTCGCGGACTTACCCTCCTACAATGAGCAGTTCTTC.

V gene TRBV29-1 combines with J gene TRBJ2-5; TRBD1 matches 8 bases. The CDR3 contains 15 residues. Germline CDR1 is SQVTM and CDR2 is ANQGSEA. J was trimmed by 5 bases and V by 6 bases; bases with no gene match: 14. CDR3 nucleotide sequence: TGCAGCGTCACAGGACAGGGTAATATTGTGGAGACCCAGTACTTC. It codes for CSVTGQGNIVETQYF.

This clonotype came up many times. The V gene is TRBV20-1, the J gene TRBJ2-2; 9 nucleotides match TRBD2. CDR1 and CDR2 from the germline V gene are DFQATT and SNEGSKA (reference sequence). Trimming at V came to 3 bases and at J to 0 bases, leaving 8 bases not matched to a gene. The CDR3 length is 17 residues. CDR3 DNA sequence: TGCAGTGCTAGGGGGGTAGCGGGAGTCGCGAACACCGGGGAGCTGTTTTTT. Protein sequence: CSARGVAGVANTGELFF.

This chain connects TRBV27 to TRBJ2-2, with 7 bases aligning to TRBD2. The CDR3 spans 17 residues. Germline CDR1 reads MNHEY; CDR2 reads SMNVEV (reference sequence). J gave up 5 bases and V 4 bases, and 13 bases lay outside the gene matches. This CDR3 is CASSWRAGRSVTGELFF. CDR3 nucleotide sequence: TGTGCCAGCAGTTGGCGAGCGGGACGAAGTGTGACCGGGGAGCTGTTTTTT.

About this clonotype: The junction departs from the called germline gene at one end, perhaps through a read error. The genes are TRBV5-1 and TRBJ2-2; D remains ambiguous. This CDR3 is built from 13 residues. Looked up from germline, CDR1 is SGHRS and CDR2 is YFSETQ. CDR3 sequence: CANSFSVTGELFF. As DNA, the CDR3 is TGCGCCAACAGCTTTTCTGTCACCGGGGAGCTGTTTTTT.

The chain combines TRBV12-3 or TRBV12-4 with TRBJ2-3; 10 bases line up with TRBD2. The V and J ends lost 3 bases and 9 bases, in that order; junction bases with no gene match: 12. This CDR3 spans 16 amino acids. Written as DNA, the CDR3 is TGTGCCAGCAGTTTTACTAGCGGGGTCCCGGGTCTAACGCAGTATTTT. Encoded protein: CASSFTSGVPGLTQYF.

This clonotype showed up just a few times. The chain carries TRBV7-2 and TRBJ1-1; no clear D gene. V lost 5 bases, J lost 0 bases, and 13 bases lay in between. Germline-derived CDR1 and CDR2 are SGHTA and FQGNSA. The CDR3 consists of 15 residues. CDR3 DNA: TGTGCCAGCAGCCTCGATTATAATATGAACACTGAAGCTTTCTTT. This encodes CASSLDYNMNTEAFF.

This clonotype has a count of ten or more. This rearrangement joins TRBV10-3 to TRBJ1-1; the D gene is possibly TRBD1 (6 bases). CDR1 is ENHRY, CDR2 SYGVKD, per germline. This CDR3 is 11 amino acids long. Trimming took 7 bases from V and 6 from J, leaving 9 bases between them. Here the CDR3 reads CAIKKGAEAFF. CDR3 nucleotides: TGTGCCATCAAGAAGGGGGCTGAAGCTTTCTTT.

This clonotype has only a few counts. The gene calls are TRBV11-3 and TRBJ2-3, with D tentatively TRBD2 (6 bases). Germline assignment: CDR1 SGHNT and CDR2 YENEEA. Trimming removed 5 bases from V and 2 bases from J, with 11 bases in between. The CDR3 length is 14 residues. The CDR3: CASSRRGSTDTQYF. The CDR3 DNA reads TGTGCCAGCAGCCGGAGGGGATCCACAGATACGCAGTATTTT.

This clonotype was observed a few times. J is TRBJ2-1 and V is TRBV15, with 12 nucleotides matching TRBD2. Trimming took 1 base from V and 7 from J; bases not matched to a gene: 5. Germline V gene lookup returns CDR1 LNHNV and CDR2 YYDKDF (reference sequence). This CDR3 is 16 amino acids long. CDR3 DNA sequence: TGTGCCACCAGCAGAGGTCTAGCGGGGGGGAGTAATGAGCAGTTCTTC. Amino acid sequence: CATSRGLAGGSNEQFF. Full variable domain (outside the CDR3, taken from reference TRBV15 and TRBJ2-1): DAMVIQNPRYQVTQFGKPVTLSCSQTLNHNVMYWYQQKSSQAPKLLFHYYDKDFNNEADTPDNFQSRRPNTSFCFLDIRSPGLGDTAMYLCATSRGLAGGSNEQFFGPGTRLTVL.

The chain carries TRBV20-1 and TRBJ2-7, with D unresolved. The germline V gene encodes CDR1 DFQATT and CDR2 SNEGSKA (reference sequence). Trimming pared 6 bases from V and 6 bases from J, leaving 9 bases between. This CDR3 contains 10 residues. CDR3 DNA: TGCAGTGCCACGAGTGGCGAGCAGTACTTC. It is translated as CSATSGEQYF.

This chain links TRBV20-1 with TRBJ1-5; the D gene is possibly TRBD1 (6 bases). The CDR3 sequence is 15 residues long. Germline V gives CDR1 DFQATT, CDR2 SNEGSKA (reference sequence). V shed 6 bases and J shed 0 bases, with 15 bases lying between them. The CDR3 loop reads CSAAGTTFSNQPQHF. DNA of the CDR3: TGCAGTGCCGCCGGGACAACCTTTAGCAATCAGCCCCAGCATTTT.

This sequence joins TRBV19 and TRBJ2-3; no definite D call. The CDR3 contains 16 residues. Trimming left V 11 bases short and J 0 bases short, with 21 bases between. CDR1 is LNHDA, CDR2 SQIVND, per germline (reference sequence). The CDR3 loop is CARSPGSAPSTDTQYF. The DNA of the CDR3 is TGTGCCCGTTCTCCTGGGTCAGCTCCTAGCACAGATACGCAGTATTTT.

The chain recombines TRBV15 with TRBJ2-3; D tentatively fits TRBD1 or TRBD2 (5 bases each). Trimming left V 1 base short and J 4 bases short, with 15 bases between. The CDR3 spans 16 residues. CDR1 is LNHNV and CDR2 is YYDKDF in the germline V gene (reference sequence). As DNA, the CDR3 is TGTGCCACCAGCAGAGCCCGGGGACCCTCGGCAGATACGCAGTATTTT. The encoded protein is CATSRARGPSADTQYF.

This clonotype was detected only a few times. The J gene is TRBJ2-3, the V gene TRBV12-5; perhaps TRBD1 as D (6 bases). CDR1 and CDR2 from the germline V gene are LGHNT and FRNRAP. This CDR3 region has 16 residues. Trimming left V 8 bases short and J 0 bases short, with 18 bases between. CDR3 protein: CASRPPPGASTDTQYF. CDR3 in DNA: TGTGCTAGTCGACCACCCCCAGGGGCTAGCACAGATACGCAGTATTTT.

This chain joins TRBV20-1 and TRBJ2-3; no firm D call. Germline-derived CDR1 and CDR2 are DFQATT and SNEGSKA (reference sequence). The CDR3 loop spans 14 amino acids. Trimming shortened V by 5 bases and J by 0 bases, and 12 bases separated the two germline ends. The CDR3 DNA is TGCAGTGCTCCCCGAACACGAAGCACAGATACGCAGTATTTT. Its protein product is CSAPRTRSTDTQYF.

The sample holds a few counts of this clonotype. Germline and junction disagree at one end, which may indicate a read error. The chain uses TRBV29-1 and TRBJ2-1; TRBD1 matches at 7 bases. The CDR3 spans 16 residues. CDR1 and CDR2 (germline): SQVTM, ANQGSEA. CDR3 amino acids: CSVVQGSGVSYNGQFF. DNA of the CDR3: TGCAGCGTTGTACAGGGGAGTGGGGTATCCTACAATGGGCAGTTCTTC.

This clonotype was seen only once. V and J are TRBV6-5 and TRBJ2-1, with 9 nucleotides matching TRBD1. Germline CDR1 is MNHEY and CDR2 is SVGAGI. The CDR3 is made up of 16 amino acids. The V segment lost 3 bases and the J segment 0 bases; nucleotides outside the gene matches: 3. CDR3 in DNA: TGTGCCAGCAGTTATGCGGACAGGGGCTCCTACAATGAGCAGTTCTTC. Its translation is CASSYADRGSYNEQFF.

The chain has TRBV12-3 or TRBV12-4 and TRBJ2-5; no clear D. V was cut by 5 bases and J by 5 bases, with 18 bases left in between. The CDR3 is 15 residues long. CDR3 nucleotides: TGTGCCAGCAGTATATCCGGCGCACGCCGGGAGACCCAGTACTTC. It codes for CASSISGARRETQYF.

Many counts were recorded for this clonotype. The chain is built from TRBV6-2 or TRBV6-3 and TRBJ2-2, with D perhaps given as TRBD1 or TRBD2 (5 bases each). This CDR3 region has 14 residues. CDR1 and CDR2 (germline): MNHEY, SVGEGT. The germline V and J ends were trimmed by 7 bases and 4 bases, with 13 bases remaining between them. CDR3 coding DNA: TGTGCCAGCAACGATAAGGGGAGCACCGGGGAGCTGTTTTTT. Encoded protein: CASNDKGSTGELFF.

Ten or more counts support this clonotype. The rearrangement joins TRBV5-1 to TRBJ2-1, with D uncertain. Germline V gene data show CDR1 as SGHRS and CDR2 as YFSETQ. The germline V and J ends were trimmed by 2 bases and 6 bases, with 15 bases remaining between them. The CDR3 length is 15 residues. As DNA, the CDR3 is TGCGCCAGCAGCTTTTCGGTCGAACGGATCAATGAGCAGTTCTTC. This sequence encodes CASSFSVERINEQFF.

The chain combines TRBV29-1 with TRBJ2-3; 11 nucleotides line up with TRBD2. Trimming took 5 bases from V and 0 from J; bases not matched to a gene: 7. The CDR3 is 16 residues long. Germline V lookup: CDR1 SQVTM, CDR2 ANQGSEA. This CDR3 is CSVLGTSGYSTDTQYF. CDR3 DNA sequence: TGCAGCGTTCTAGGGACTAGCGGTTATAGCACAGATACGCAGTATTTT.

This rearrangement joins TRBV28 to TRBJ1-1; the D gene is possibly TRBD1 (5 bases). This CDR3 is built from 14 residues. With 6 bases removed from V and 5 bases from J, the gap between germline ends came to 16 bases. Germline CDR1 is MDHEN and CDR2 is SYDVKM. This CDR3 is CASSRPGGFTEAFF. The CDR3 DNA is TGTGCCAGCAGCCGCCCCGGGGGATTTACTGAAGCTTTCTTT.

This clonotype was picked up a small number of times. The V gene is TRBV7-2, the J gene TRBJ2-1; TRBD2 aligns across 10 bases. Germline V gives CDR1 SGHTA, CDR2 FQGNSA. This CDR3 is built from 14 residues. Trimming took 8 bases from V and 8 from J; bases not matched to a gene: 9. The CDR3 sequence is CASGGAGGLDEQFF. The CDR3 region has the DNA TGTGCCAGCGGCGGAGCGGGAGGGTTGGATGAGCAGTTCTTC.

This clonotype was detected only a few times. The genes are TRBV27 and TRBJ2-3, with 8 bases aligning to TRBD2. V dropped 5 bases and J dropped 3; count of bases not matched to a gene: 10. This CDR3 contains 16 residues. The V gene's germline CDR1 is MNHEY and CDR2 SMNVEV (reference sequence). DNA for the CDR3: TGTGCCAGCAGTCCTACTCGCGGGGGGCCAACAGATACGCAGTATTTT. Residues: CASSPTRGGPTDTQYF.

There are a few counts of this clonotype. The CDR3 sequence: CASRTVSGNTIYF. The CDR3 DNA is TGTGCCAGCAGGACAGTATCTGGAAACACCATATATTTT. This chain uses TRBV6-6 with TRBJ1-3, with a possible D match to TRBD1 (5 bases). The CDR3 runs to 13 residues. Trimming stripped 6 bases from V and 1 base from J, with 7 bases between. Germline V CDR1 and CDR2: MNHNY, SVGAGI (reference sequence).

V usage is TRBV9 and J usage is TRBJ1-1; D remains unclear. Trimming pared 2 bases from V and 0 bases from J, leaving 8 bases between. Germline V gene lookup returns CDR1 SGDLS and CDR2 YYNGEE. The CDR3 has 14 residues. The CDR3 protein is CASSVRTVNTEAFF. The DNA for the CDR3 is TGTGCCAGCAGCGTGCGGACGGTGAACACTGAAGCTTTCTTT.